The 19 T cell receptor beta chains presented below share a single source sample, sequenced in a study of cytomegalovirus exposure and HLA in healthy donors. The assay was immunoSEQ multiplex PCR, and TCRdb's table has in-frame clones only and misses some. The sample consists of roughly 65,000 clones, around 95% of them appearing once. The material sequenced was PBMCs. The receptors originated from a young man in good health and CMV-seropositive.

The chain has TRBV2 and TRBJ1-1; 7 bases match TRBD1. The CDR3 sequence is 14 residues long. Germline CDR1 is SNHLY and CDR2 is FYNNEI. V gave up 7 bases and J gave up 6 bases; unmatched junction bases: 11. Here the CDR3 reads CASTSGGGLPEAFF. DNA for the CDR3: TGTGCCAGCACCTCCGGAGGGGGCCTCCCTGAAGCTTTCTTT.

J is TRBJ2-6 and V is TRBV9; TRBD1 aligns across 9 bases. V shed 4 bases and J 4 bases; nucleotides not matched to a gene: 12. Per the germline V gene, CDR1 is SGDLS and CDR2 is YYNGEE. The CDR3 is 18 residues long. CDR3 protein: CASSIRDRESAGANVLTF. The CDR3 DNA sequence: TGTGCCAGCAGCATCCGGGACAGGGAAAGTGCAGGGGCCAACGTCCTGACTTTC.

J is TRBJ1-1 and V is TRBV6-1; maybe TRBD1 (5 bases). V was shortened by 6 bases and J by 3 bases, with 17 bases between the two germline ends. The germline V gene encodes CDR1 MNHNS and CDR2 SASEGT. The CDR3 is 15 amino acids. The CDR3 region is CASRTAEDHDTEAFF. CDR3 bases: TGTGCCAGCAGGACAGCAGAAGACCATGACACTGAAGCTTTCTTT.

The J gene is TRBJ1-2, the V gene TRBV7-9; no reliable D call. V was clipped by 2 bases and J by 0 bases, with 13 bases between them. The CDR3 consists of 16 residues. Germline-derived CDR1 and CDR2 are SEHNR and FQNEAQ (reference sequence). In DNA form, the CDR3 reads TGTGCCAGCAGCTTATATCAGACAACTTCTAACTATGGCTACACCTTC. It codes for CASSLYQTTSNYGYTF.

The rearrangement joins TRBV4-1 to TRBJ1-2; D may be TRBD1 (5 bases). V was clipped by 0 bases and J by 7 bases, with 15 bases between them. CDR1 MGHRA and CDR2 YSYEKL come from the germline V gene. The CDR3 sequence is 15 residues long. The CDR3 DNA sequence: TGCGCCAGCAGCCAAGATCGTGGGCAGGGCGGTGGCTACACCTTC. This gives the protein CASSQDRGQGGGYTF.

This chain uses TRBV6-6 with TRBJ2-5; D may be TRBD2 (6 bases). This CDR3 is 15 amino acids long. From germline, CDR1 is MNHNY and CDR2 SVGAGI (reference sequence). The ends were cut back, 0 bases at V and 9 bases at J, with 17 bases in the middle. The CDR3 sequence is CASSYSSLARRSQYF. The CDR3 DNA reads TGTGCCAGCAGTTACTCCTCACTAGCCAGAAGGTCCCAGTACTTC.

This chain joins TRBV5-4 and TRBJ1-1, with D unresolved. This CDR3 has 16 residues. The germline V gene has CDR1 SGHNT and CDR2 YYREEE (reference sequence). Trimming removed 0 bases at V and 5 bases at J, with 17 bases between. CDR3 nucleotides: TGTGCCAGCAGCTTGGATTCGCGGAGTGCGTCAACTGAAGCTTTCTTT. Protein: CASSLDSRSASTEAFF. Based on the CDR3 plus reference TRBV5-4 and TRBJ1-1, the full variable domain is ETGVTQSPTHLIKTRGQQVTLRCSSQSGHNTVSWYQQALGQGPQFIFQYYREEENGRGNFPPRFSGLQFPNYSSELNVNALELDDSALYLCASSLDSRSASTEAFFGQGTRLTVV.

The chain has TRBV13 and TRBJ1-1; TRBD1 matches at 7 bases. CDR1 PRHDT and CDR2 FYEKMQ come from the germline V gene (reference sequence). CDR3 length: 16 amino acids. V shed 5 bases and J 1 base; nucleotides not matched to a gene: 10. CDR3 protein: CASSPRTGSPNTEAFF. CDR3 coding DNA: TGTGCCAGCAGCCCAAGGACAGGCTCCCCGAACACTGAAGCTTTCTTT.

CDR3 DNA: TGTGCCAGCAGTACCGGGACAGTCCTAAATTCACCCCTCCACTTT. Protein: CASSTGTVLNSPLHF. The chain has TRBV27 and TRBJ1-6; 7 positions agree with TRBD1. The CDR3 totals 15 residues. J lost 7 bases, V lost 5 bases, and 8 bases had no gene match. Per germline, CDR1 MNHEY and CDR2 SMNVEV (reference sequence).

The V call is TRBV5-6, the J call TRBJ1-5; 7 nucleotides agree with TRBD1. CDR1 and CDR2 (germline): SGHDT, YYEEEE. The CDR3 extends over 16 amino acids. V was clipped by 4 bases and J by 0 bases; unmatched bases: 7. The CDR3 reads CASSPDRLDSNQPQHF. Written as DNA, the CDR3 is TGTGCCAGCAGCCCGGACAGGCTTGATAGCAATCAGCCCCAGCATTTT.

The gene calls are TRBV29-1 and TRBJ2-6, with no clear D. Germline lookup yields CDR1 SQVTM and CDR2 ANQGSEA. This CDR3 is 15 amino acids long. V lost 0 bases to trimming and J lost 0 bases, with 6 bases between them. CDR3 bases: TGCAGCGTTGAAGATACCAGCTCTGGGGCCAACGTCCTGACTTTC. This translates into CSVEDTSSGANVLTF.

The chain carries TRBV28 and TRBJ2-7; D possibly corresponds to TRBD2 (6 bases). From germline, CDR1 is MDHEN and CDR2 SYDVKM. V was cut by 2 bases and J by 0 bases, with 11 bases left in between. This CDR3 has 15 residues. The CDR3 loop reads CASSLRDSSSYEQYF. CDR3 nucleotide sequence: TGTGCCAGCAGTTTAAGGGACTCGAGCTCCTACGAGCAGTACTTC. The full variable domain, in which reference TRBV28 and TRBJ2-7 provide the parts outside the CDR3, is DVKVTQSSRYLVKRTGEKVFLECVQDMDHENMFWYRQDPGLGLRLIYFSYDVKMKEKGDIPEGYSVSREKKERFSLILESASTNQTSMYLCASSLRDSSSYEQYFGPGTRLTVT.

This clone was observed a handful of times. V and J are TRBV7-3 and TRBJ2-2; 7 positions agree with TRBD1. The germline V gene has CDR1 SGHTA and CDR2 FQGTGA. Trimming at V came to 2 bases and at J to 0 bases, leaving 9 bases not matched to a gene. The CDR3 length is 18 residues. In DNA, the CDR3 is TGTGCCAGCAGCTTATTGGGACCAGGGGGTTCGAACACCGGGGAGCTGTTTTTT. Its protein product is CASSLLGPGGSNTGELFF.

The chain links TRBV4-1 to TRBJ2-1; D may be TRBD2 (5 bases). The CDR3 runs 15 residues. Trimming took off 4 bases at V and 10 bases at J, with 20 bases between the two ends. From germline, CDR1 is MGHRA and CDR2 YSYEKL. The CDR3 is CASSRPLEGFREQFF. The CDR3 nucleotides read TGCGCCAGCAGCCGACCCCTAGAGGGCTTCAGGGAGCAGTTCTTC.

This chain connects TRBV30 to TRBJ2-3; 7 bases are shared with TRBD1. Germline CDR1 is GTSNPN and CDR2 is SVGIG (reference sequence). J gave up 3 bases and V 0 bases, and 12 bases lay outside the gene matches. The CDR3 is made up of 17 amino acids. The CDR3 bases are TGTGCCTGGAGTGTCAAATTTGGGCAGGGGGAAACAGATACGCAGTATTTT. This gives the protein CAWSVKFGQGETDTQYF.

The chain joins TRBV11-1 to TRBJ2-5, with 9 bases fitting TRBD2. Looked up from germline, CDR1 is SGHAT and CDR2 is FQDESV (reference sequence). CDR3 size: 16 residues. The trim removed 2 bases at V and 5 bases at J, leaving 9 bases unmatched. The CDR3 sequence: CASSLRDLAGTETQYF. The CDR3 DNA follows: TGTGCCAGCAGCTTAAGGGATCTAGCGGGGACGGAGACCCAGTACTTC.

This chain connects TRBV28 to TRBJ1-1; no clear D. The germline V gene encodes CDR1 MDHEN and CDR2 SYDVKM. The CDR3 has 15 amino acids. Trimming shortened V by 5 bases and J by 3 bases, and 16 bases separated the two germline ends. The CDR3 region is CASSLPSKRDTEAFF. CDR3 DNA sequence: TGTGCCAGCAGTCTGCCGTCCAAGAGGGACACTGAAGCTTTCTTT.

This chain connects TRBV6-4 to TRBJ2-3, with a possible D match to TRBD2 (7 bases). This CDR3 is 16 amino acids long. V was cut by 0 bases and J by 2 bases, with 12 bases left in between. Per the germline V gene, CDR1 is MRHNA and CDR2 is SNTAGT. The CDR3 bases are TGTGCCAGCAGTGACTCTAGGCGGGGGCCCACAGATACGCAGTATTTT. Its translation: CASSDSRRGPTDTQYF.

This clone occurred once. CDR3 in amino acids: CASRMTQITNTGELFF. The DNA of the CDR3 is TGTGCCAGCAGGATGACACAAATTACCAACACCGGGGAGCTGTTTTTT. The chain couples TRBV27 to TRBJ2-2; D unclear. Deletions cut 6 bases from V and 2 bases from J, with 16 bases between. Germline CDR1 and CDR2: MNHEY and SMNVEV (reference sequence). This CDR3 spans 16 amino acids.